This TCR beta chain appears in the sequencing data of a study of radiation and T cells in renal cell carcinoma. As regards this clone: Its antigen is unidentified. One end of the junction fails to match germline, which may point to a read error.

Using immunoSEQ multiplex PCR, the repertoire was profiled, and TCRdb retains in-frame clones only, with some absent. The table has 100,000 to 150,000 clones, roughly four fifths seen once. Study-level results: Baseline intratumoral clonotype presence is unknown without pretreatment biopsies.

Noted time point: baseline pretreatment blood. The treatment here: 15 Gy SBRT to primary tumor, nephrectomy 4 weeks later. The patient's renal cell carcinoma had clear cell pathology. Germline CDR1 is MNHEY and CDR2 is SVGAGI. CDR3 length: 14 amino acids. This clonotype was obtained from an older woman with renal cell carcinoma. The rearrangement uses TRBV6-5 and TRBJ2-5, with 8 positions matching TRBD1. The specimen comprised blood, sampled from a patient whose treatment included radiotherapy and nephrectomy. The CDR3 reads CASSPSPRGQGFNF. The CDR3 DNA reads as TGTGCCAGCAGCCCAAGCCCCAGGGGGCAGGGGTTCAACTTC.